The next 3 T cell receptor beta chains were all read from a single sample in a study of cytomegalovirus exposure and HLA in healthy donors. 60 Vbeta and 13 Jbeta primers were used in PCR. The repertoire was sequenced with immunoSEQ multiplex PCR; TCRdb's copy has only in-frame clones and lacks some. The table lists fewer than 110,000 clones, around 74% of them singletons. Sequences were obtained from PBMCs. The receptors originated from a woman in her forties in good health and CMV-seropositive.

The genes are TRBV6-1 and TRBJ2-7, with 9 bases identical to TRBD1. This CDR3 contains 13 residues. V was pared by 6 bases and J by 7 bases, with 7 bases of the junction left unmatched. Germline V gives CDR1 MNHNS, CDR2 SASEGT. The CDR3 nucleotides read TGTGCCAGCAGGGCCGGGACAGGGTGGGAGCAGTACTTC. Translated: CASRAGTGWEQYF.

This sequence joins TRBV15 and TRBJ2-1; 11 positions match TRBD1. CDR3 length: 15 residues. Germline values: CDR1 LNHNV, CDR2 YYDKDF (reference sequence). Trimming removed 5 bases from V and 8 bases from J; junction bases left unmatched: 8. CDR3 nucleotides: TGTGCCACCAGCCCCCGGGACAGGGGGAGCGATGAGCAGTTCTTC. Protein sequence: CATSPRDRGSDEQFF.

This clone has just one count. The chain combines TRBV19 with TRBJ1-6; the match to TRBD1 covers 9 bases. Looked up from germline, CDR1 is LNHDA and CDR2 is SQIVND (reference sequence). After removal of 9 bases from V and 10 bases from J, the junction contained 10 bases not matched to a gene. The CDR3 totals 14 residues. In DNA, the CDR3 is TGTGCCAGCAACCAACAGGGGGCAGGATCACCCCTCCACTTT. Amino acids: CASNQQGAGSPLHF.